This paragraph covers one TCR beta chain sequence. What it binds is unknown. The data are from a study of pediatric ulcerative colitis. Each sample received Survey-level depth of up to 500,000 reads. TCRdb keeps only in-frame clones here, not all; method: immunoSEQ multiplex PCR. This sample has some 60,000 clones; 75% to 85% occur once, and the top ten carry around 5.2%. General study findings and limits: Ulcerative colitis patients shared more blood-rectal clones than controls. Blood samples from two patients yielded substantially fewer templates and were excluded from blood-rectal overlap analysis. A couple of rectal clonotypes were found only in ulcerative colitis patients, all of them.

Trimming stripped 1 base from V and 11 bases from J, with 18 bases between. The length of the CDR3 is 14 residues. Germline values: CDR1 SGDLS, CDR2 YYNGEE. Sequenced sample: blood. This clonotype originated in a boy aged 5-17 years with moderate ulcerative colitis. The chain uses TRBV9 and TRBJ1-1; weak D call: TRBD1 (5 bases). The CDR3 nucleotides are TGTGCCAGCAGCGTACGGACTGGAGGGACCCGTGCTTTCTTT. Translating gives CASSVRTGGTRAFF.